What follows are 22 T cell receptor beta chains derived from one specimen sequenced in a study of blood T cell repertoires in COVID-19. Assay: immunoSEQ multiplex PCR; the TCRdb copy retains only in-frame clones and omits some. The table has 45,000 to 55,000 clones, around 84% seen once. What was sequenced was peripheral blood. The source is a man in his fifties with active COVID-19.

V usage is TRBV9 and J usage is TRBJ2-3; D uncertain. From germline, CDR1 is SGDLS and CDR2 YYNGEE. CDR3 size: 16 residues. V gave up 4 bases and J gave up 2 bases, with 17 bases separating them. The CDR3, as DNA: TGTGCCAGCAGCCCCGCCGACATGGATTACACAGATACGCAGTATTTT. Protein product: CASSPADMDYTDTQYF.

CDR3 sequence reads: CSVARGYEQYF. For the CDR3, the DNA is TGCAGCGTCGCTAGGGGTTACGAGCAGTACTTC. The rearrangement links TRBV29-1 to TRBJ2-7; D may be TRBD1 (5 bases). Trimming pared 6 bases from V and 4 bases from J, leaving 10 bases between. The germline gives CDR1 SQVTM, CDR2 ANQGSEA. The CDR3 runs 11 residues.

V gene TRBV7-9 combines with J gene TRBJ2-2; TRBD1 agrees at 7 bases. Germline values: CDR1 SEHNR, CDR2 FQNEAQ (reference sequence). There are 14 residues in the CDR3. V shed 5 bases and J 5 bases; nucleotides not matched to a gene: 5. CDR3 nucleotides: TGTGCCAGCAGCAATCCGACAGGGACCGGGGAGCTGTTTTTT. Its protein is CASSNPTGTGELFF.

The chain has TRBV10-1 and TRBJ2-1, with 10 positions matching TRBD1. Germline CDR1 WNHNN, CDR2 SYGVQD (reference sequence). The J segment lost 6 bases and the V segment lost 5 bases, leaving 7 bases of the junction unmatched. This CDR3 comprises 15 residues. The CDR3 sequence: CASSSGTGALNEQFF. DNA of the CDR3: TGCGCCAGCAGTTCCGGGACAGGGGCCCTCAATGAGCAGTTCTTC.

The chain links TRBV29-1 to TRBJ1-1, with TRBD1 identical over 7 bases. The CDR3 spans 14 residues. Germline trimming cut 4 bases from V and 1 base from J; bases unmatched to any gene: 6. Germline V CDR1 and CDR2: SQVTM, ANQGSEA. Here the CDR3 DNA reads TGCAGCGTTGGGAAGGGGGCCGCGAACACTGAAGCTTTCTTT. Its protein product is CSVGKGAANTEAFF.

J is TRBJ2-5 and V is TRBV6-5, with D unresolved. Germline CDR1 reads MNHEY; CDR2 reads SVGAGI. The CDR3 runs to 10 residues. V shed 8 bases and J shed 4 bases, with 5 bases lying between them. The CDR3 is CASAVETQYF. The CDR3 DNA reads TGTGCCAGCGCAGTAGAGACCCAGTACTTC.

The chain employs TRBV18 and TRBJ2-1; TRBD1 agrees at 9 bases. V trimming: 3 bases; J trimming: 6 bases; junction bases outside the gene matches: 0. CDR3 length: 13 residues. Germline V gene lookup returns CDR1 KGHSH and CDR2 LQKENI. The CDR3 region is CASSPGQGNEQFF. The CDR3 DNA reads TGTGCCAGCTCACCGGGACAGGGCAATGAGCAGTTCTTC.

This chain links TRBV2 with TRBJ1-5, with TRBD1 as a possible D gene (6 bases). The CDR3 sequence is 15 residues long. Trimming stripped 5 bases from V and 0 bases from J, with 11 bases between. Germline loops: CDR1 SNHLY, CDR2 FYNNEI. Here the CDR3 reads CASSWGQVSNQPQHF. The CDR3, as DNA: TGTGCCAGCAGTTGGGGACAAGTTAGCAATCAGCCCCAGCATTTT.

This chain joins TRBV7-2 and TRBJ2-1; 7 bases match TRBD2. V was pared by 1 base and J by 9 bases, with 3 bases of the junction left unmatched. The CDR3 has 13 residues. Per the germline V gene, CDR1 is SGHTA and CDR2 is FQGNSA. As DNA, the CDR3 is TGTGCCAGCAGCTTAGGAATAGCGGGTGAGCAGTTCTTC. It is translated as CASSLGIAGEQFF.

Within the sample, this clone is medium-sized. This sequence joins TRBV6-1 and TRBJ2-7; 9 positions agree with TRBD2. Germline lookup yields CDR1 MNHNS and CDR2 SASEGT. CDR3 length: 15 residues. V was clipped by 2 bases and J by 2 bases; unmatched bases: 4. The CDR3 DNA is TGTGCCAGCAGTGAAAGGGCGGGGGGGCCCTACGAGCAGTACTTC. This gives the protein CASSERAGGPYEQYF.

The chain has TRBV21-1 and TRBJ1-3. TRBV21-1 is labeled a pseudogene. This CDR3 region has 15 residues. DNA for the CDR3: TGTGCCAGCAGCAAAGGAGGCGCATCTGGAAACACCATATATTTT. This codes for CASSKGGASGNTIYF.

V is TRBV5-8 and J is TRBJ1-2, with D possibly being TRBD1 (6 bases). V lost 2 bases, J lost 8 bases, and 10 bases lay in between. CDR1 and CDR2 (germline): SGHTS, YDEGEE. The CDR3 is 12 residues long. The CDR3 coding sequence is TGTGCCAGCAGCTTTACAGGGTGGGGCTACACCTTC. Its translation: CASSFTGWGYTF.

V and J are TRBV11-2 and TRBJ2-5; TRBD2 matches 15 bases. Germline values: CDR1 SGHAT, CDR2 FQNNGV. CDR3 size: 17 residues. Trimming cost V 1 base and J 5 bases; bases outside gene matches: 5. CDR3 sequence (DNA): TGTGCCAGCAGCTTAGGGACTAGCGGGGGGGCCCGGGAGACCCAGTACTTC. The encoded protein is CASSLGTSGGARETQYF.

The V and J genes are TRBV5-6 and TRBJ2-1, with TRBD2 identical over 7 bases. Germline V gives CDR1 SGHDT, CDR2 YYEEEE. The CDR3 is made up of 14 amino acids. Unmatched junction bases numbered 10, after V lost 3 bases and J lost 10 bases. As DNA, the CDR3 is TGTGCCAGCAGCTGGGGAGGGATCGAGAAGGAGCAGTTCTTC. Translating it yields CASSWGGIEKEQFF.

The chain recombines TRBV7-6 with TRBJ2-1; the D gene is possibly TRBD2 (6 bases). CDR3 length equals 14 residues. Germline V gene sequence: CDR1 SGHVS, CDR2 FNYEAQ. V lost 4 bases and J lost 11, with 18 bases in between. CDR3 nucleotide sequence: TGTGCCAGCAGCTCTAGCGCCGGACTGGCCCAGCAGTTCTTC. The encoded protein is CASSSSAGLAQQFF.

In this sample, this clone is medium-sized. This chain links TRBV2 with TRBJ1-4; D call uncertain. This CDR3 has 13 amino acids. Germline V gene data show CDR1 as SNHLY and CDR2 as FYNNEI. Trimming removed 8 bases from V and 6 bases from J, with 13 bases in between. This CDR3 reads CASQAWVDEKLFF. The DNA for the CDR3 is TGTGCCAGCCAGGCTTGGGTTGATGAAAAACTGTTTTTT.

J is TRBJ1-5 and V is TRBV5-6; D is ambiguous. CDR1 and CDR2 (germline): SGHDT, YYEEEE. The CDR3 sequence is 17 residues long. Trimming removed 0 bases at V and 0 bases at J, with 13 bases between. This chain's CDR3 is CASSLANTDYSNQPQHF. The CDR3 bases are TGTGCCAGCAGCTTGGCCAATACAGATTATAGCAATCAGCCCCAGCATTTT. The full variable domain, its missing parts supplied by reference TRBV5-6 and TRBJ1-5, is DAGVTQSPTHLIKTRGQQVTLRCSPKSGHDTVSWYQQALGQGPQFIFQYYEEEERQRGNFPDRFSGHQFPNYSSELNVNALLLGDSALYLCASSLANTDYSNQPQHFGDGTRLSIL.

DNA for the CDR3: TGTGCCAGCAGCGCGACAGGGGGCTGGGGTGGCTACACCTTC. Its protein is CASSATGGWGGYTF. V usage is TRBV7-9 and J usage is TRBJ1-2; 10 positions agree with TRBD1. Per germline, CDR1 SEHNR and CDR2 FQNEAQ (reference sequence). V lost 5 bases, J lost 7 bases, and 7 bases stayed unmatched. The CDR3 runs 14 residues.

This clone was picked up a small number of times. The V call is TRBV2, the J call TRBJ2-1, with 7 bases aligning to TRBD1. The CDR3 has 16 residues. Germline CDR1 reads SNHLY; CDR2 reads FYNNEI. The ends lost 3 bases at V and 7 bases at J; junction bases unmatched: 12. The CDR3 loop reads CASSDEGALQGNEQFF. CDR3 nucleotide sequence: TGTGCCAGCAGTGATGAGGGGGCACTCCAGGGGAATGAGCAGTTCTTC.

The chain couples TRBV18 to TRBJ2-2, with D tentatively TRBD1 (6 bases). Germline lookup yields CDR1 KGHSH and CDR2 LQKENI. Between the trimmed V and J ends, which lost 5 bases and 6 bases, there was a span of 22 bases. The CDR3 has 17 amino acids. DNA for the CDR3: TGTGCCAGCTCAGCGGACAGCTACCCTCGAAATGCCGGGGAGCTGTTTTTT. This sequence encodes CASSADSYPRNAGELFF.

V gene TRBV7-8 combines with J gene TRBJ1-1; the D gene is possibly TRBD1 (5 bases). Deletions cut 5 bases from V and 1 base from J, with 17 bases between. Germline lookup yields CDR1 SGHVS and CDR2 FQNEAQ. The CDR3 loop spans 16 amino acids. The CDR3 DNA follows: TGTGCCAGCAGCCCCGTCGGGGGGGGTGGGAACACTGAAGCTTTCTTT. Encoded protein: CASSPVGGGGNTEAFF.

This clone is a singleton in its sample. The chain's CDR3 is CASSLGTSGSTDTQYF. The CDR3 nucleotides are TGCGCCAGCAGCTTGGGGACTAGCGGTAGCACAGATACGCAGTATTTT. The chain uses TRBV5-1 and TRBJ2-3; 10 bases map to TRBD2. This CDR3 region has 16 residues. The germline V gene encodes CDR1 SGHRS and CDR2 YFSETQ. Germline trimming cut 0 bases from V and 0 bases from J; bases unmatched to any gene: 1.